The 11 T cell receptor beta chains given below trace back to one sample, sequenced in a study of blood T cell repertoires in COVID-19 (dated by TCRdb to 2019 to 2021). The receptor library was made with the immunoSEQ multiplex PCR assay. The source is immuneACCESS, and TCRdb retained only in-frame sequences with V and J called. Part of the clones is not carried over; for the studies checked, unresolved V genes explain less than half of this, and the remainder is unexplained. The table for this sample lists about 180,000 clones; more than 65% of them were counted only once. The top ten clones comprise 8% to 11% of the sample. The sample comprised peripheral blood. These receptor sequences come from a woman aged 80 or over with active or convalescent COVID-19.

This clone was seen only once. V and J are TRBV5-4 and TRBJ2-5; 8 bases line up with TRBD2. This CDR3 spans 15 amino acids. J lost 3 bases, V lost 4 bases, and 8 bases had no gene match. Germline V gene lookup returns CDR1 SGHNT and CDR2 YYREEE (reference sequence). In DNA, the CDR3 is TGTGCCAGCAGCGGAGCGGGAGTAGGGAAAGAGACCCAGTACTTC. As protein: CASSGAGVGKETQYF. Combining the CDR3 with reference TRBV5-4 and TRBJ2-5 gives the whole variable domain ETGVTQSPTHLIKTRGQQVTLRCSSQSGHNTVSWYQQALGQGPQFIFQYYREEENGRGNFPPRFSGLQFPNYSSELNVNALELDDSALYLCASSGAGVGKETQYFGPGTRLLVL.

The gene calls are TRBV3-1 (or the pseudogene TRBV3-2) and TRBJ1-1, with 11 positions matching TRBD1. The V segment lost 3 bases and the J segment 6 bases; nucleotides outside the gene matches: 6. CDR1 LGHDT and CDR2 YNNKEL come from the germline V gene (reference sequence). This CDR3 is 15 amino acids long. As DNA, the CDR3 is TGTGCCAGCAGCCATTGGACAGGGGGCGCGGCTGAAGCTTTCTTT. It codes for CASSHWTGGAAEAFF.

This rearrangement joins TRBV18 to TRBJ2-5; 9 nucleotides line up with TRBD2. Germline assignment: CDR1 KGHSH and CDR2 LQKENI. V lost 3 bases and J lost 1; bases outside the gene matches: 0. The CDR3 has 14 residues. CDR3 loop: CASSPGLAQETQYF. CDR3 in DNA: TGTGCCAGCTCACCGGGACTAGCCCAAGAGACCCAGTACTTC.

This clone was seen a single time. The V and J genes are TRBV10-2 and TRBJ2-5, with 13 bases fitting TRBD2. This CDR3 has 16 residues. Trimming took 6 bases from V and 4 from J; bases not matched to a gene: 8. Per germline, CDR1 WSHSY and CDR2 SAAADI. The CDR3 loop reads CASRDWTSGSGETQYF. The CDR3 DNA reads as TGCGCCAGCAGAGATTGGACTAGCGGGAGTGGAGAGACCCAGTACTTC.

The CDR3 here is CASSQGGSAIYEQYF. CDR3 DNA sequence: TGTGCCAGCAGCCAGGGCGGGAGTGCGATCTACGAGCAGTACTTC. This chain connects TRBV3-1 (or the pseudogene TRBV3-2) to TRBJ2-7; TRBD2 agrees at 7 bases. CDR1 is LGHDT, CDR2 YNNKEL, per germline (reference sequence). This CDR3 spans 15 amino acids. Losses at the gene ends were 3 bases for V and 3 bases for J; bases not matched to a gene: 8.

This chain links TRBV7-9 with TRBJ1-4; D is possibly TRBD1 (5 bases). The CDR3 spans 17 residues. With 0 bases removed from V and 0 bases from J, the gap between germline ends came to 11 bases. The germline CDR1 and CDR2 sequences are SEHNR and FQNEAQ (reference sequence). DNA of the CDR3: TGTGCCAGCAGCTTAGCCACAGGAGTTGCAACTAATGAAAAACTGTTTTTT. It is translated as CASSLATGVATNEKLFF. The whole variable domain, remainder taken from reference TRBV7-9 and TRBJ1-4, is DTGVSQNPRHKITKRGQNVTFRCDPISEHNRLYWYRQTLGQGPEFLTYFQNEAQLEKSRLLSDRFSAERPKGSFSTLEIQRTEQGDSAMYLCASSLATGVATNEKLFFGSGTQLSVL.

This clone came up a few times. The chain couples TRBV7-8 to TRBJ2-7; D is uncertain. The CDR3 runs to 11 residues. The germline V gene has CDR1 SGHVS and CDR2 FQNEAQ. V was clipped by 3 bases and J by 2 bases, with 2 bases between them. CDR3 amino acids: CASSFTYEQYF. The CDR3 region has the DNA TGTGCCAGCAGCTTTACCTACGAGCAGTACTTC.

The rearrangement links TRBV13 to TRBJ2-1; possible D gene TRBD1, 5 bases. The V end lost 2 bases, the J end lost 4 bases, and 6 bases lay between the germline ends. CDR1 is PRHDT and CDR2 is FYEKMQ in the germline V gene (reference sequence). This CDR3 region has 13 residues. Here the CDR3 DNA reads TGTGCCAGCAGCTTAAACAGGTACAATGAGCAGTTCTTC. Protein: CASSLNRYNEQFF.

CDR3 loop: CASSFGGSNEQYF. DNA for the CDR3: TGCGCCAGCAGCTTCGGCGGGAGTAACGAGCAGTACTTC. The rearrangement joins TRBV5-1 to TRBJ2-7, with 7 bases aligning to TRBD2. With V trimmed by 2 bases and J by 5 bases, 4 bases remained unmatched. The CDR3 has 13 residues. Germline CDR1 SGHRS, CDR2 YFSETQ.

The CDR3 spells CSGGGLAGGVDEQYF. CDR3 nucleotides: TGCAGCGGCGGCGGACTAGCGGGAGGTGTTGACGAGCAGTACTTC. The V and J genes are TRBV29-1 and TRBJ2-7; the match to TRBD2 covers 14 bases. Germline CDR1 reads SQVTM; CDR2 reads ANQGSEA. This CDR3 is 15 amino acids long. V was clipped by 7 bases and J by 5 bases; unmatched bases: 10.

The J gene is TRBJ2-2, the V gene TRBV5-6, with 8 bases aligning to TRBD2. This CDR3 comprises 15 residues. Germline CDR1 and CDR2: SGHDT and YYEEEE. Trimming cost V 2 bases and J 5 bases; bases outside gene matches: 5. The CDR3 loop is CASSFLAGSTGELFF. As DNA, the CDR3 is TGTGCCAGCAGCTTCTTAGCGGGAAGTACCGGGGAGCTGTTTTTT.